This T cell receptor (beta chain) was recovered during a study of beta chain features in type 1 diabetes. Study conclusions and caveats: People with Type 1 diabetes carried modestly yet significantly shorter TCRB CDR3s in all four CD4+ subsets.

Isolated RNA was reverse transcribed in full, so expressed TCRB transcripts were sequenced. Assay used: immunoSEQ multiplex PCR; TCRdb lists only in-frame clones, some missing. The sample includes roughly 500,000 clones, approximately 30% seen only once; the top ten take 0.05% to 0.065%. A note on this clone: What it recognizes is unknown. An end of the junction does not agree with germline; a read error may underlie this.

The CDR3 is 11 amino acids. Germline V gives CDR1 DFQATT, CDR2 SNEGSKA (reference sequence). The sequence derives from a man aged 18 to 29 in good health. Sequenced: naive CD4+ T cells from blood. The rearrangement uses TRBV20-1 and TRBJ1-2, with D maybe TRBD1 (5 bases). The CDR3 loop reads CSARPGGLGIF. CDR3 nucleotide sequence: TGCAGTGCTAGACCCGGGGGGTTAGGAATCTTC.